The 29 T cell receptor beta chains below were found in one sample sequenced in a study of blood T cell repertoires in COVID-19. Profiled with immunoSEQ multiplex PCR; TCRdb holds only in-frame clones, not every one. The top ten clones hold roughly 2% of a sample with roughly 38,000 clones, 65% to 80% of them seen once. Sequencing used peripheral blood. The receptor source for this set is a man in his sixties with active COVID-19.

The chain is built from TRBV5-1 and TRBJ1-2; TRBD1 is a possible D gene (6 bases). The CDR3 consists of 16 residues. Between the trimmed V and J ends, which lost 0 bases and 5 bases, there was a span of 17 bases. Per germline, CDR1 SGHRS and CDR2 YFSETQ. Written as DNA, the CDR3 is TGCGCCAGCAGCTTGGCGGGGACAAGGGCCCTTTATGGCTACACCTTC. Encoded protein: CASSLAGTRALYGYTF.

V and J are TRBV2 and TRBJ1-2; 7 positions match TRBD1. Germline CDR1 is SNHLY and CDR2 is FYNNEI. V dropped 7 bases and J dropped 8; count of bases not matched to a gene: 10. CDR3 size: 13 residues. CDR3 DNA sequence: TGTGCCAGCACCGGAATCCAGGGGGGCGGCTACACCTTC. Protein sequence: CASTGIQGGGYTF.

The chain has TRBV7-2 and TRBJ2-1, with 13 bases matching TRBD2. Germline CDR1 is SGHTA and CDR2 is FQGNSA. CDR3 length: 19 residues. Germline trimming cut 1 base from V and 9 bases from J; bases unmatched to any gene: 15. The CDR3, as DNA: TGTGCCAGCAGCTTAGGACTAGCGGGGGGAGGTATCGCACAAGGTGAGCAGTTCTTC. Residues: CASSLGLAGGGIAQGEQFF.

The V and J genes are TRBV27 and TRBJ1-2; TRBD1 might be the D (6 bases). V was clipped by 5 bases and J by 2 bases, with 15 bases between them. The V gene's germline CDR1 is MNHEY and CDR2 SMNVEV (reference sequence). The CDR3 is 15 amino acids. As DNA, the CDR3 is TGTGCCAGCAGTCCCGGGGGGACACCCAACTATGGCTACACCTTC. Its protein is CASSPGGTPNYGYTF.

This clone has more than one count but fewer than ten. This CDR3 reads CTSSLSGRDNEQFF. The CDR3 nucleotides read TGCACCAGCAGCCTCAGCGGGAGGGACAATGAGCAGTTCTTC. This rearrangement joins TRBV1 to TRBJ2-1; TRBD2, the D gene given by the table, was not confirmed from the DNA. TRBV1 corresponds to a pseudogene. This CDR3 region has 14 residues.

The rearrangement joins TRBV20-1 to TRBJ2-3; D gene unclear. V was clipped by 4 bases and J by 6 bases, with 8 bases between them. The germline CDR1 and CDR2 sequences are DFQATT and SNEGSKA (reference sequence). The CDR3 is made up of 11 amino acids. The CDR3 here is CSANALDTQYF. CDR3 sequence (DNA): TGCAGTGCTAACGCGTTGGATACGCAGTATTTT.

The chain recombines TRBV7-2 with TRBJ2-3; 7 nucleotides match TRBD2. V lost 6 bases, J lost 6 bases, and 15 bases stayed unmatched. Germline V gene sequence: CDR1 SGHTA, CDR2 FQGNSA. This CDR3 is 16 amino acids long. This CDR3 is CASRESGAVLRDTQYF. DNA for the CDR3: TGTGCCAGCAGAGAAAGCGGGGCGGTTTTAAGGGATACGCAGTATTTT.

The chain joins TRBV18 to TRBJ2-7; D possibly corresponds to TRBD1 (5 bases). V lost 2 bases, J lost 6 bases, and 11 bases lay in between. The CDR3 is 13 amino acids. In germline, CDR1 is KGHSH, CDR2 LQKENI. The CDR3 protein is CASSPDSLSEQYF. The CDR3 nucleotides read TGTGCCAGCTCACCAGACAGCCTCAGCGAGCAGTACTTC.

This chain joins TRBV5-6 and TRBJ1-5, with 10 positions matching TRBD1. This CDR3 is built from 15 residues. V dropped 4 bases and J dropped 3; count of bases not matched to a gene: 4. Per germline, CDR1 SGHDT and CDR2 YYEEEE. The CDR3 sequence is CASSVTGGNNQPQHF. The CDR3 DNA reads TGTGCCAGCAGCGTGACAGGGGGCAACAATCAGCCCCAGCATTTT. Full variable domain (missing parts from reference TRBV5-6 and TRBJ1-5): DAGVTQSPTHLIKTRGQQVTLRCSPKSGHDTVSWYQQALGQGPQFIFQYYEEEERQRGNFPDRFSGHQFPNYSSELNVNALLLGDSALYLCASSVTGGNNQPQHFGDGTRLSIL.

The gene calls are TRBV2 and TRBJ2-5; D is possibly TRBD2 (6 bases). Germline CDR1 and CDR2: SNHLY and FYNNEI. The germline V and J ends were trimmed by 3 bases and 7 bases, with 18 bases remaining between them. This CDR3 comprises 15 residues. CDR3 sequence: CASSETSRLVGTQYF. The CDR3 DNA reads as TGTGCCAGCAGTGAGACCTCTCGACTAGTGGGGACCCAGTACTTC.

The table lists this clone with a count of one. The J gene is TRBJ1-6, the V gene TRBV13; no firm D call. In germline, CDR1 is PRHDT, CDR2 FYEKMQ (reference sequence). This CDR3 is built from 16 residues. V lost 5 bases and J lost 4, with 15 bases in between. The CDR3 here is CASSPRGPSYNSPLHF. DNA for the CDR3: TGTGCCAGCAGCCCCCGTGGGCCAAGTTATAATTCACCCCTCCACTTT.

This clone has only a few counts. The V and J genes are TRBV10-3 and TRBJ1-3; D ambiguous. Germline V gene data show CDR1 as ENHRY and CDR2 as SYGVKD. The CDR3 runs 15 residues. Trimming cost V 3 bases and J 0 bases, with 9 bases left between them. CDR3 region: CAISELLVSGNTIYF. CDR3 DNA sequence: TGTGCCATCAGTGAACTCCTTGTCTCTGGAAACACCATATATTTT.

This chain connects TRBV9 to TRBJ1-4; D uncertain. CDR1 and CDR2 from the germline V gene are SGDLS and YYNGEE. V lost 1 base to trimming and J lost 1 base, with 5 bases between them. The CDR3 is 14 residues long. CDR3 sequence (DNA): TGTGCCAGCAGCGTATCGGGAACTAATGAAAAACTGTTTTTT. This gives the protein CASSVSGTNEKLFF. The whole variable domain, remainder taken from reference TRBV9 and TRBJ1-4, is DSGVTQTPKHLITATGQRVTLRCSPRSGDLSVYWYQQSLDQGLQFLIQYYNGEERAKGNILERFSAQQFPDLHSELNLSSLELGDSALYFCASSVSGTNEKLFFGSGTQLSVL.

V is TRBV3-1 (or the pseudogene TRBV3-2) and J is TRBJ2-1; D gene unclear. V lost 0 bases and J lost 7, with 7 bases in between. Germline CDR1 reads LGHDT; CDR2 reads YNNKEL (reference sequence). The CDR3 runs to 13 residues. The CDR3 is CASSQDRWNEQFF. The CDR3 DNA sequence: TGTGCCAGCAGCCAAGACAGGTGGAATGAGCAGTTCTTC.

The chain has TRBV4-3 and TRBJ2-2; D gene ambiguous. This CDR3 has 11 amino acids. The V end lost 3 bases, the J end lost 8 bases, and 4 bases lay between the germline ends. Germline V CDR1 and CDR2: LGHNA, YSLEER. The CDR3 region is CASSQEGELFF. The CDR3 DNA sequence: TGCGCCAGCAGCCAGGAGGGGGAGCTGTTTTTT.

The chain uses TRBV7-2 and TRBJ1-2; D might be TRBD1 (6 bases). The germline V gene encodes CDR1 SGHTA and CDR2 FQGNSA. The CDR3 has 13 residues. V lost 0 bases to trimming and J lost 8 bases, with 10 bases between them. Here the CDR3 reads CASSLAQGDGYTF. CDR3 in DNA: TGTGCCAGCAGCTTAGCACAGGGTGACGGCTACACCTTC. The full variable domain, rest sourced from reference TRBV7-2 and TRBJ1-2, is GAGVSQSPSNKVTEKGKDVELRCDPISGHTALYWYRQSLGQGLEFLIYFQGNSAPDKSGLPSDRFSAERTGGSVSTLTIQRTQQEDSAVYLCASSLAQGDGYTFGSGTRLTVV.

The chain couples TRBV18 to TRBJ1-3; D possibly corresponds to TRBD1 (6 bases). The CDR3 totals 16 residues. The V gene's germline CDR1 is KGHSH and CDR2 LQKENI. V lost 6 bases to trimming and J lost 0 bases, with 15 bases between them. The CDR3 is CASSPTGPSSGNTIYF. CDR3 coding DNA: TGTGCCAGCTCGCCCACAGGGCCAAGCTCTGGAAACACCATATATTTT.

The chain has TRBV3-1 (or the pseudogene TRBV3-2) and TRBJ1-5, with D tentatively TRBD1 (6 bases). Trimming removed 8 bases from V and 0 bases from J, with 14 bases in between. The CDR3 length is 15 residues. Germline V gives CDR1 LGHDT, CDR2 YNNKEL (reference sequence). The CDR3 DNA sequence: TGTGCCAGCGGGGGCGGGGGCACTAGCAATCAGCCCCAGCATTTT. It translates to CASGGGGTSNQPQHF.

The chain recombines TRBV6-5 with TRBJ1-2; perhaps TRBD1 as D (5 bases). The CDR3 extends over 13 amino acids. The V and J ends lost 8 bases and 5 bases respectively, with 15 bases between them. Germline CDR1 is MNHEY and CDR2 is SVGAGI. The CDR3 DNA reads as TGTGCCAGCGACGGGACTCTTCATTATGGCTACACCTTC. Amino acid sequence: CASDGTLHYGYTF.

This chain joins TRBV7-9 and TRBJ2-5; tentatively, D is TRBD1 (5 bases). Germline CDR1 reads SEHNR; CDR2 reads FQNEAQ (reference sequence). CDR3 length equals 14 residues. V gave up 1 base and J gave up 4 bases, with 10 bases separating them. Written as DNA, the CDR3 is TGTGCCAGCAGCTTAGGCGGTGGGGCAGAGACCCAGTACTTC. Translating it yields CASSLGGGAETQYF.

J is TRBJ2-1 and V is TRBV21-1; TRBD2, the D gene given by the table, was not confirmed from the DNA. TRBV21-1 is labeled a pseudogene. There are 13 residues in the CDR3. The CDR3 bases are TGTGCCAGCAGCAAGACTAGCGGGAGTGAGCAGTTCTTC. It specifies CASSKTSGSEQFF.

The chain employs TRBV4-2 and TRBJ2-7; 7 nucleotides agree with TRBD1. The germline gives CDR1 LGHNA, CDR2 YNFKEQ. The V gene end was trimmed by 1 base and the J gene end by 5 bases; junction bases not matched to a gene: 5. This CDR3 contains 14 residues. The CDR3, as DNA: TGTGCCAGCAGCCAAGGAGGGGGCGCGGACGAGCAGTACTTC. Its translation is CASSQGGGADEQYF.

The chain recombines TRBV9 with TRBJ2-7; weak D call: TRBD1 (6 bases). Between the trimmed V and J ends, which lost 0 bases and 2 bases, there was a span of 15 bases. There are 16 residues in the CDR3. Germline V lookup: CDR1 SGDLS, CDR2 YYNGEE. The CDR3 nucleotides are TGTGCCAGCAGCGTAGGGGCAGGGGCCAATACCTACGAGCAGTACTTC. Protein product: CASSVGAGANTYEQYF.

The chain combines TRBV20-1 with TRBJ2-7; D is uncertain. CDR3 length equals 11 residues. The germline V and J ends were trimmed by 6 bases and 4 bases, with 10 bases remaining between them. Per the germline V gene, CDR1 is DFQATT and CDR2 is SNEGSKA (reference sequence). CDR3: CSASPGYEQYF. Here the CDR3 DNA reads TGCAGTGCGTCCCCAGGATACGAGCAGTACTTC.

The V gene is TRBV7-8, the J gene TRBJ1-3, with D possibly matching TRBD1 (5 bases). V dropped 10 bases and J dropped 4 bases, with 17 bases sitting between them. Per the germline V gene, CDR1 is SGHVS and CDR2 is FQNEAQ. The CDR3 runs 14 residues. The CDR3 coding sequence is TGTGCCACGGCCCTTGGGGAGGGGGGAAACACCATATATTTT. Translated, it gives CATALGEGGNTIYF.

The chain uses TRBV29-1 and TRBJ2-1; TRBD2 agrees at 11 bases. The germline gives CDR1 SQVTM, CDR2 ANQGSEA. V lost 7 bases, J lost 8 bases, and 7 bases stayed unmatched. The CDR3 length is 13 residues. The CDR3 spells CSATSGSPDEQFF. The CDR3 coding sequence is TGCAGCGCCACTAGCGGGAGCCCCGATGAGCAGTTCTTC.

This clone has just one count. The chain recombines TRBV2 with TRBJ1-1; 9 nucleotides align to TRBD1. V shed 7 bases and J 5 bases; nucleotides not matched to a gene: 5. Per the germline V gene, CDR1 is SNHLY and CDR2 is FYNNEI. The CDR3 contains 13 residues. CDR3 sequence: CASTGQGGTEAFF. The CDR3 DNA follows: TGTGCCAGCACGGGACAGGGTGGGACTGAAGCTTTCTTT.

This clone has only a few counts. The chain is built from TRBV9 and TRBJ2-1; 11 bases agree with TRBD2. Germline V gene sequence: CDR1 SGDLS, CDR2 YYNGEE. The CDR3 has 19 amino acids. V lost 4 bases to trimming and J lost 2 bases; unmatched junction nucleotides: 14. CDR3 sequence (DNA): TGTGCCAGCAGCCCGCGTCGGCTAGCGGGGGGAGGACCCTACAATGAGCAGTTCTTC. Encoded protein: CASSPRRLAGGGPYNEQFF.

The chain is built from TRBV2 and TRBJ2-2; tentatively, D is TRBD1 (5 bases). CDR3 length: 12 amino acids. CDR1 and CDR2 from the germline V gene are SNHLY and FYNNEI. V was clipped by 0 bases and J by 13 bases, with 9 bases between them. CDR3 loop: CASSEAAQGLFF. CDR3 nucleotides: TGTGCCAGCAGTGAAGCGGCCCAGGGGCTGTTTTTT.